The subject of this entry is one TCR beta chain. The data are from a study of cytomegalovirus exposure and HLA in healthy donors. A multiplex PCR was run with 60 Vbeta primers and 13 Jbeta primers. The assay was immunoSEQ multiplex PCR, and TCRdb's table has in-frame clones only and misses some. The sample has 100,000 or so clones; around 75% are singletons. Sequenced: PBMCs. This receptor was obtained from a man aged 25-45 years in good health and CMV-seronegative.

The CDR3 DNA reads as TGTGCCAGCTCATCCAACAGGGGGCAGAGCACTAATGAAAAACTGTTTTTT. This translates into CASSSNRGQSTNEKLFF. This chain links TRBV18 with TRBJ1-4; TRBD1 matches at 9 bases. Germline values: CDR1 KGHSH, CDR2 LQKENI. The CDR3 is 17 residues long. The V gene end was trimmed by 5 bases and the J gene end by 2 bases; junction bases not matched to a gene: 9.